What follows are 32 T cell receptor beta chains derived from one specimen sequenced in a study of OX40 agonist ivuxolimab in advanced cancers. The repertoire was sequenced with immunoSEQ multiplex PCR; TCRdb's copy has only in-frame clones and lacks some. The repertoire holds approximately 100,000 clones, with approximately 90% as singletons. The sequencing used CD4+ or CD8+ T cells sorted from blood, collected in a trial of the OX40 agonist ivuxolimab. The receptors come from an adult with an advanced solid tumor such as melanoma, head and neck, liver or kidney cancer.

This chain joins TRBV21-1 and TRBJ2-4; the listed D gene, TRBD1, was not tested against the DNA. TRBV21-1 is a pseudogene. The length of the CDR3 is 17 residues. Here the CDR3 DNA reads TGTGCCAGCAGTTCTGGGGGCAGTCGCGAAGCCAAAAACATTCAGTACTTC. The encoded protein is CASSSGGSREAKNIQYF.

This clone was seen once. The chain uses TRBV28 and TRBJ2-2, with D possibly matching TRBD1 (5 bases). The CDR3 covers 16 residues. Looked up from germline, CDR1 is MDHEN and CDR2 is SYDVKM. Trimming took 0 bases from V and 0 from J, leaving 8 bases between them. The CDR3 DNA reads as TGTGCCAGCAGTTTATGGGCAGGGACGAACACCGGGGAGCTGTTTTTT. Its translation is CASSLWAGTNTGELFF. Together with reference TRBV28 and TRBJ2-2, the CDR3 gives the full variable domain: DVKVTQSSRYLVKRTGEKVFLECVQDMDHENMFWYRQDPGLGLRLIYFSYDVKMKEKGDIPEGYSVSREKKERFSLILESASTNQTSMYLCASSLWAGTNTGELFFGEGSRLTVL.

The CDR3 is CASSSYSGGTEAFF. In DNA, the CDR3 is TGTGCCAGCAGCTCGTACTCAGGGGGCACTGAAGCTTTCTTT. V and J are TRBV7-2 and TRBJ1-1; the match to TRBD1 covers 7 bases. Trimming took 4 bases from V and 4 from J; bases not matched to a gene: 6. This CDR3 is 14 amino acids long. From germline, CDR1 is SGHTA and CDR2 FQGNSA.

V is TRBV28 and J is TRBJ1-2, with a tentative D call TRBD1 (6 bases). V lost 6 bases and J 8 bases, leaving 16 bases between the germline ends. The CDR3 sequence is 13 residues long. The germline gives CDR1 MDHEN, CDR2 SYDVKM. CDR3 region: CASRLGGALGYTF. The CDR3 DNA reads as TGTGCCAGCAGACTTGGGGGGGCGCTCGGCTACACCTTC.

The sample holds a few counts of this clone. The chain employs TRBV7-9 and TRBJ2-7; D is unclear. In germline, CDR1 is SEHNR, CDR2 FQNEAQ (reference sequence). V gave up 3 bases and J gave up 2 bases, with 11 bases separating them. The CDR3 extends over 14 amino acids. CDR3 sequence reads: CASSFTSVTYEQYF. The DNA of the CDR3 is TGTGCCAGCAGCTTCACCTCCGTTACCTACGAGCAGTACTTC.

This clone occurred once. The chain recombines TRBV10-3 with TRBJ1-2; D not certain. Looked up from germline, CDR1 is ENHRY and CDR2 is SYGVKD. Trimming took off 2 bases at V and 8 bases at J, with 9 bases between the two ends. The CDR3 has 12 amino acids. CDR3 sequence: CAISEEREGYTF. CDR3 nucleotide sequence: TGTGCCATCAGTGAGGAGAGGGAGGGCTACACCTTC.

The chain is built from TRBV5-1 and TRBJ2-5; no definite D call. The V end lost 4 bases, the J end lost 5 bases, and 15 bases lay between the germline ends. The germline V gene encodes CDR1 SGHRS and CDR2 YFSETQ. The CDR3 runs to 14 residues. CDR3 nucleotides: TGCGCCAGCAGCCCCGGTGGGCTTTGGGAGACCCAGTACTTC. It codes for CASSPGGLWETQYF.

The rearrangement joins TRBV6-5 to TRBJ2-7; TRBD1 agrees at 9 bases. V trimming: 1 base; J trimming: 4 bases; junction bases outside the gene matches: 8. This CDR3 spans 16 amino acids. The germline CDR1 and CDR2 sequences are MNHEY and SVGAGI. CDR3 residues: CASSYFWDRDTYEQYF. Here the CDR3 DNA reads TGTGCCAGCAGTTACTTCTGGGACAGGGATACATACGAGCAGTACTTC.

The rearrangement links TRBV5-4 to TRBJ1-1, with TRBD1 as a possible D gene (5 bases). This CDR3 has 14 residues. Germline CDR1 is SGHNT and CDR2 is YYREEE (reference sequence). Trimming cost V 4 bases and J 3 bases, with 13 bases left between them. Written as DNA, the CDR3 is TGTGCCAGCAGCCGCGACGCGGGGGACACTGAAGCTTTCTTT. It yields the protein CASSRDAGDTEAFF. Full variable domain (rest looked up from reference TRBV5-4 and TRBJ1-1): ETGVTQSPTHLIKTRGQQVTLRCSSQSGHNTVSWYQQALGQGPQFIFQYYREEENGRGNFPPRFSGLQFPNYSSELNVNALELDDSALYLCASSRDAGDTEAFFGQGTRLTVV.

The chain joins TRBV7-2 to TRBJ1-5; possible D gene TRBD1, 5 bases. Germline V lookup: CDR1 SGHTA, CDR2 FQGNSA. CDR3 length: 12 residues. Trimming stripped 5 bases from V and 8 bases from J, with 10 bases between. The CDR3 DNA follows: TGTGCCAGCAGCGGGACCACGGAGCCCCAGCATTTT. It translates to CASSGTTEPQHF.

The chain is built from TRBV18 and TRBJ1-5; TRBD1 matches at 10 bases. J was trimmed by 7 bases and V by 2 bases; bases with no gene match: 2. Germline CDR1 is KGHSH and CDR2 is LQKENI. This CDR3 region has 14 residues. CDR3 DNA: TGTGCCAGCTCACCAGGGACAGGGGAACAGCCCCAGCATTTT. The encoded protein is CASSPGTGEQPQHF.

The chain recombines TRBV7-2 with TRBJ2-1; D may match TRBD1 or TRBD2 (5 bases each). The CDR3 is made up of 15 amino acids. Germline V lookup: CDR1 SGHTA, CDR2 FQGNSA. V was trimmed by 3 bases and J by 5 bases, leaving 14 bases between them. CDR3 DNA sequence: TGTGCCAGCAGCTTTGAGGGCAGGGCCCACAATGAGCAGTTCTTC. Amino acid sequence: CASSFEGRAHNEQFF.

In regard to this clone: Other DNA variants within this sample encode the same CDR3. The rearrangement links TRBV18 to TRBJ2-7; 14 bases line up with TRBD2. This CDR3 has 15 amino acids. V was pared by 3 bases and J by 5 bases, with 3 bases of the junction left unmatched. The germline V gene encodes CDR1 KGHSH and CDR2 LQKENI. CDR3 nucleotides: TGTGCCAGCTCACCGGGGACTAGCGGGGGCCACGAGCAGTACTTC. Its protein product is CASSPGTSGGHEQYF. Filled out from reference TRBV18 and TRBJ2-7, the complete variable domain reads NAGVMQNPRHLVRRRGQEARLRCSPMKGHSHVYWYRQLPEEGLKFMVYLQKENIIDESGMPKERFSAEFPKEGPSILRIQQVVRGDSAAYFCASSPGTSGGHEQYFGPGTRLTVT.

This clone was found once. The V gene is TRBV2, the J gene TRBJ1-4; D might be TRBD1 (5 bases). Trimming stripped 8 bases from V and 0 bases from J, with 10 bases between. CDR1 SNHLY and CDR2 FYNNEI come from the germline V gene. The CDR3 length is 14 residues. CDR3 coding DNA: TGTGCCAGCGGAAGGGGCGCAACTAATGAAAAACTGTTTTTT. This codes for CASGRGATNEKLFF. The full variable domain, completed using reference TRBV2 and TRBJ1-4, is EPEVTQTPSHQVTQMGQEVILRCVPISNHLYFYWYRQILGQKVEFLVSFYNNEISEKSEIFDDQFSVERPDGSNFTLKIRSTKLEDSAMYFCASGRGATNEKLFFGSGTQLSVL.

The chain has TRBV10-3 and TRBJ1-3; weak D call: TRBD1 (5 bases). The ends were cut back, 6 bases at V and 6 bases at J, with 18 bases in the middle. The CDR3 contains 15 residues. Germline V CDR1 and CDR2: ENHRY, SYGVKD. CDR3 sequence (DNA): TGTGCCATCAGGGAGGCAGGGACGATTCAAAACACCATATATTTT. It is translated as CAIREAGTIQNTIYF.

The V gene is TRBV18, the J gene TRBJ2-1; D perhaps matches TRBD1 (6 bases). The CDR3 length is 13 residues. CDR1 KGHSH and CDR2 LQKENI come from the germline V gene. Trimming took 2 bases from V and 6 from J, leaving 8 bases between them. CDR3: CASSPRDTNEQFF. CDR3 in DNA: TGTGCCAGCTCACCAAGGGACACCAATGAGCAGTTCTTC.

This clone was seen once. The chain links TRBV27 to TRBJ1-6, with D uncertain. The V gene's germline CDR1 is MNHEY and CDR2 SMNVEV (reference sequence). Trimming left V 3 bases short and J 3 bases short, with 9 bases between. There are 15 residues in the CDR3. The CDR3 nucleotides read TGTGCCAGCAGTTTTGAGGGAGGCTATAATTCACCCCTCCACTTT. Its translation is CASSFEGGYNSPLHF.

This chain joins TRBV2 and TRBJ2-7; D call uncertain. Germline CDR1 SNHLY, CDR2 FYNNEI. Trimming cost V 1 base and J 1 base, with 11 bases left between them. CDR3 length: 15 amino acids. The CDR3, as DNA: TGTGCCAGCAGTGAAGGGGGATCGAGGTCCTACGAGCAGTACTTC. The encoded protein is CASSEGGSRSYEQYF.

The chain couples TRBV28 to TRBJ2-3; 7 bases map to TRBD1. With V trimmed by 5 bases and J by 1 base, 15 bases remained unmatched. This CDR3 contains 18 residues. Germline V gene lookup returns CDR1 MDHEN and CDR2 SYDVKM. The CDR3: CASSPPNPTGDRTDTQYF. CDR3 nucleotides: TGTGCCAGCAGTCCCCCTAACCCCACAGGGGATCGCACAGATACGCAGTATTTT.

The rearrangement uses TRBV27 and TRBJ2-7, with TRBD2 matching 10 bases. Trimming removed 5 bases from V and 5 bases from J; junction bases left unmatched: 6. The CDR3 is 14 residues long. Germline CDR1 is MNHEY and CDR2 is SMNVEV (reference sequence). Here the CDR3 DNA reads TGTGCCAGCAGTCCAAGGGGACTAGCGAACGAGCAGTACTTC. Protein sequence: CASSPRGLANEQYF.

The CDR3 loop is CASSLGGAAGANYGYTF. The CDR3 nucleotides are TGTGCCAGCAGTTTAGGGGGAGCGGCCGGGGCTAACTATGGCTACACCTTC. The chain is built from TRBV28 and TRBJ1-2; D may be TRBD1 (5 bases). The CDR3 covers 17 residues. Germline loops: CDR1 MDHEN, CDR2 SYDVKM. V was pared by 2 bases and J by 0 bases, with 16 bases between.

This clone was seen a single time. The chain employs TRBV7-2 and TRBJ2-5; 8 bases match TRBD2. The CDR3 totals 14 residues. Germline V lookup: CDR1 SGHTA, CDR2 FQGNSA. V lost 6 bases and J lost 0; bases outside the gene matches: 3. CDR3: CASSSGMYQETQYF. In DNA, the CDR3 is TGTGCCAGCAGTAGCGGGATGTACCAAGAGACCCAGTACTTC.

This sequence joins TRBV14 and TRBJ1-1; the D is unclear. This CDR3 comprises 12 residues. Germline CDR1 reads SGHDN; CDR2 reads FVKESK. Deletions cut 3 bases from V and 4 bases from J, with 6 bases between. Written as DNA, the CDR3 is TGTGCCAGCAGCCATCGGAGCACTGAAGCTTTCTTT. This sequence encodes CASSHRSTEAFF.

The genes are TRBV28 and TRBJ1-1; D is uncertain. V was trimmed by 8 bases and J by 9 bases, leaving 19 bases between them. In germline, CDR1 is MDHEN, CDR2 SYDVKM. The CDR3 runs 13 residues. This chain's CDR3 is CASLTGLPPQAFF. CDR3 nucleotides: TGTGCCAGCCTAACCGGTTTGCCCCCACAAGCTTTCTTT.

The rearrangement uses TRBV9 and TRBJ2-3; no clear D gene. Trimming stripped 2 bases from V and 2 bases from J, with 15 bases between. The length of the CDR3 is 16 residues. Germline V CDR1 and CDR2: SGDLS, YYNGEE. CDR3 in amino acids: CASSVQTELATDTQYF. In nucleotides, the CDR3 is TGTGCCAGCAGCGTCCAGACCGAGCTGGCCACAGATACGCAGTATTTT. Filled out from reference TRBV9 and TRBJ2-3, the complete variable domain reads DSGVTQTPKHLITATGQRVTLRCSPRSGDLSVYWYQQSLDQGLQFLIQYYNGEERAKGNILERFSAQQFPDLHSELNLSSLELGDSALYFCASSVQTELATDTQYFGPGTRLTVL.

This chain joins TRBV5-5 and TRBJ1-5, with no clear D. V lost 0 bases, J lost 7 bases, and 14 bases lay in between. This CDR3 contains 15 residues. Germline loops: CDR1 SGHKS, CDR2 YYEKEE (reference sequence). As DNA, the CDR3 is TGTGCCAGCAGCTTGGTCACACTAAAAGAACAGCCCCAGCATTTT. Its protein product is CASSLVTLKEQPQHF.

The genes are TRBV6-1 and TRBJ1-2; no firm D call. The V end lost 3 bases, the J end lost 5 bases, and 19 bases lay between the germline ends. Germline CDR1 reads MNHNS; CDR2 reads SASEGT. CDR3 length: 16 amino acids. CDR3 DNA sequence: TGTGCCAGCAGTGAGGCGCCCAGGAGTTATCCGTATGGCTACACCTTC. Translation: CASSEAPRSYPYGYTF.

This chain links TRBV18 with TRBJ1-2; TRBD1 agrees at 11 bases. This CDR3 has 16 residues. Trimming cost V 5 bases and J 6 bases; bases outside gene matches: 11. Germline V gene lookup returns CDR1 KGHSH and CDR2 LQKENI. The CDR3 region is CASSTTTRDRGDGYTF. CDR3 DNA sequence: TGTGCCAGCTCAACGACGACTCGGGACAGGGGGGATGGCTACACCTTC.

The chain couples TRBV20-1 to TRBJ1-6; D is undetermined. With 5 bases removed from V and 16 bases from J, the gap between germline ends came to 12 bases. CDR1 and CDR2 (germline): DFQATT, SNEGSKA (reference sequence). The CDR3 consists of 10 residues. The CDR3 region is CSALQSALHF. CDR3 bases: TGCAGTGCTTTACAGAGCGCACTCCACTTT.

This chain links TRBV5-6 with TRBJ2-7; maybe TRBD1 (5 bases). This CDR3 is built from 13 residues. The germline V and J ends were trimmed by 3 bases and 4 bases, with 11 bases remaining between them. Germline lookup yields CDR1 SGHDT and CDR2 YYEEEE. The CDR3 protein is CASSWTSQYEQYF. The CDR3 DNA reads TGTGCCAGCAGCTGGACATCGCAATACGAGCAGTACTTC. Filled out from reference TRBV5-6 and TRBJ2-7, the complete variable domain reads DAGVTQSPTHLIKTRGQQVTLRCSPKSGHDTVSWYQQALGQGPQFIFQYYEEEERQRGNFPDRFSGHQFPNYSSELNVNALLLGDSALYLCASSWTSQYEQYFGPGTRLTVT.

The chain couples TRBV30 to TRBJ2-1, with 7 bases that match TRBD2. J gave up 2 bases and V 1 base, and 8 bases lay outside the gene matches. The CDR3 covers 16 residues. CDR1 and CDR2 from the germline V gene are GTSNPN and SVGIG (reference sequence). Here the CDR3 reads CAWSADLRGAYNEQFF. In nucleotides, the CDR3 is TGTGCCTGGAGTGCCGACCTACGGGGGGCCTACAATGAGCAGTTCTTC.

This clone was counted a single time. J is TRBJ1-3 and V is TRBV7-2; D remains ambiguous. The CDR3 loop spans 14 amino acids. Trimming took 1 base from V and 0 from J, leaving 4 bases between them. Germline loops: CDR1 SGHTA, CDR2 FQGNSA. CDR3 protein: CASSLGGSGNTIYF. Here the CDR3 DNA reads TGTGCCAGCAGCTTAGGAGGCTCTGGAAACACCATATATTTT.